A selection of T cell receptor beta chains follows, all from one sample in a study of CD4 T cells in relation to SARS-CoV-2 and coronaviruses. The protocol was immunoSEQ multiplex PCR, while the TCRdb copy is restricted to in-frame clones and leaves out a portion. The data show 15,000 to 20,000 clones, about 73% seen once. Their antigen targets remain unknown. Sequenced: CD4+ T cells from PBMCs, cultured in vitro. These receptors came from a human donor in good health. Both conserved end residues are part of each CDR3. D genes are given only for firm matches. Size tells how often a clone was seen (once, few, many) or the class of an expanded clone, and some rows leave it out.

clone_size: NA; j_call: TRBJ2-6; d_call: TRBD1; v_call: TRBV5-1; cdr3_nt: TGCGCCAGCAGCTTGGGGCCAGGGGGTGTCTCTGGGGCCAACGTCCTGACTTTC; cdr3_aa: CASSLGPGGVSGANVLTF
clone_size: NA; j_call: TRBJ1-5; d_call: TRBD1; v_call: TRBV23-1; cdr3_nt: TGCGCCAGCAGTCCAATGGCCCCAAGGGGGCTGAGCAATCAGCCCCAGCATTTT; cdr3_aa: CASSPMAPRGLSNQPQHF
clone_size: NA; j_call: TRBJ2-7; d_call: NA; v_call: TRBV3-1/TRBV3-2; cdr3_nt: TGTGCCAGCAGCCCCGACAGAACTCTATCCTACGAGCAGTACTTC; cdr3_aa: CASSPDRTLSYEQYF
clone_size: NA; j_call: TRBJ1-1; d_call: NA; v_call: TRBV19; cdr3_nt: TGTGCCAGTAGTAAGGGACACCAGAACACTGAAGCTTTCTTT; cdr3_aa: CASSKGHQNTEAFF
clone_size: once; j_call: TRBJ1-2; d_call: TRBD1; v_call: TRBV6-5; cdr3_nt: TGTGCCGGATCGGACAGGGGAATCTATGGCTACACCTTC; cdr3_aa: CAGSDRGIYGYTF
clone_size: NA; j_call: TRBJ2-6; d_call: NA; v_call: TRBV27; cdr3_nt: TGTGCCAGCAGTTTAACTGGGGCCAACGTCCTGACTTTC; cdr3_aa: CASSLTGANVLTF
clone_size: NA; j_call: TRBJ2-5; d_call: TRBD1; v_call: TRBV9; cdr3_nt: TGTGCCAGCAGCCTCCAGACAGGGTATGGGGAGACCCAGTACTTC; cdr3_aa: CASSLQTGYGETQYF
clone_size: NA; j_call: TRBJ2-2; d_call: NA; v_call: TRBV18; cdr3_nt: TGTGCCAGCTCATTCCGGGACCTCCGTAACGGGGAGCTGTTTTTT; cdr3_aa: CASSFRDLRNGELFF
clone_size: NA; j_call: TRBJ2-3; d_call: NA; v_call: TRBV7-9; cdr3_nt: TGTGCCAGCAGCTTAGATCCGAATGATACGCAGTATTTT; cdr3_aa: CASSLDPNDTQYF
clone_size: NA; j_call: TRBJ1-2; d_call: NA; v_call: TRBV3-1/TRBV3-2; cdr3_nt: TGTGCCAGCAGCCAAGGGGATGCGTTCCGCGGCTACACCTTC; cdr3_aa: CASSQGDAFRGYTF
clone_size: NA; j_call: TRBJ2-2; d_call: TRBD1; v_call: TRBV20-1; cdr3_nt: TGCAGTGCTAGTATGACAGGGGCGGACACCGGGGAGCTGTTTTTT; cdr3_aa: CSASMTGADTGELFF
clone_size: NA; j_call: TRBJ2-1; d_call: NA; v_call: TRBV9; cdr3_nt: TGTGCCAGCAGCGTAGCGGGTGGCTTGTCCTACAATGAGCAGTTCTTC; cdr3_aa: CASSVAGGLSYNEQFF
clone_size: NA; j_call: TRBJ2-7; d_call: NA; v_call: TRBV30; cdr3_nt: TGTGCCTGGAGTACAACCCGCTCTCCGGGACCCTACGAGCAGTACTTC; cdr3_aa: CAWSTTRSPGPYEQYF
clone_size: NA; j_call: TRBJ2-3; d_call: NA; v_call: TRBV11-2; cdr3_nt: TGTGCCAGCAGCTTGGTAGGGGATACGCAGTATTTT; cdr3_aa: CASSLVGDTQYF
clone_size: NA; j_call: TRBJ1-1; d_call: NA; v_call: TRBV7-9; cdr3_nt: TGTGCCAGCAGCTTATCAGGTGATAGCACTGAAGCTTTCTTT; cdr3_aa: CASSLSGDSTEAFF
clone_size: NA; j_call: TRBJ2-1; d_call: NA; v_call: TRBV5-1; cdr3_nt: TGCGCCAGCAGCTTGGAAGGTGCGAACCTCTACAATGAGCAGTTCTTC; cdr3_aa: CASSLEGANLYNEQFF
clone_size: NA; j_call: TRBJ1-2; d_call: TRBD1; v_call: TRBV5-1; cdr3_nt: TGCGCCAGCAGTCTGGAAGGGAACAGGGGTCACTATGGCTACACCTTC; cdr3_aa: CASSLEGNRGHYGYTF
clone_size: NA; j_call: TRBJ1-2; d_call: NA; v_call: TRBV12-3/TRBV12-4; cdr3_nt: TGTGCCAGCAGTTTAGGTATGGCCTATGGCTACACCTTC; cdr3_aa: CASSLGMAYGYTF
clone_size: NA; j_call: TRBJ2-3; d_call: TRBD2; v_call: TRBV5-1; cdr3_nt: TGCGCCAGCAGCTTACTAGCGACGGCCACAGATACGCAGTATTTT; cdr3_aa: CASSLLATATDTQYF
clone_size: NA; j_call: TRBJ1-3; d_call: NA; v_call: TRBV19; cdr3_nt: TGTGCCAGTAGCCCCTTTGGGGGGACCCCCCCTGGAAACACCATATATTTT; cdr3_aa: CASSPFGGTPPGNTIYF
clone_size: once; j_call: TRBJ2-1; d_call: NA; v_call: TRBV19; cdr3_nt: TGTGCCAGTAGTCCACAGCTCAGCGGATTAGTCTTC; cdr3_aa: CASSPQLSGLVF
clone_size: NA; j_call: TRBJ2-4; d_call: NA; v_call: TRBV5-4; cdr3_nt: TGTGCCAGCAGAATGCGAGGGGAAAACATTCAGTACTTC; cdr3_aa: CASRMRGENIQYF
clone_size: NA; j_call: TRBJ2-7; d_call: TRBD1; v_call: TRBV6-5; cdr3_nt: TGTGCCAGCAGTTACGGGACAGGGAGCTCCTACGAGCAGTACTTC; cdr3_aa: CASSYGTGSSYEQYF
clone_size: NA; j_call: TRBJ2-3; d_call: NA; v_call: TRBV18; cdr3_nt: TGTGCCAGCTCACGGGACACCGTACTATCAGATACGCAGTATTTT; cdr3_aa: CASSRDTVLSDTQYF
clone_size: NA; j_call: TRBJ1-4; d_call: NA; v_call: TRBV4-1; cdr3_nt: TGCGCCAGCAGCCAATTAGCCCTGGGACGGAGAAATGAAAAACTGTTTTTT; cdr3_aa: CASSQLALGRRNEKLFF
clone_size: NA; j_call: TRBJ2-3; d_call: NA; v_call: TRBV14; cdr3_nt: TGTGCCAGCAGCCAAAGCCGGACGGCGCAGTATTTT; cdr3_aa: CASSQSRTAQYF
clone_size: NA; j_call: TRBJ1-6; d_call: NA; v_call: TRBV30; cdr3_nt: TGTGCCTTGACCGGACAGAGCAATAATTCACCCCTCCACTTT; cdr3_aa: CALTGQSNNSPLHF
clone_size: NA; j_call: TRBJ2-2; d_call: NA; v_call: TRBV6-6; cdr3_nt: TGTGCCAGCAGGCCAGGGGGGAGGACCGGGGAGCTGTTTTTT; cdr3_aa: CASRPGGRTGELFF
clone_size: NA; j_call: TRBJ1-6; d_call: NA; v_call: TRBV6-5; cdr3_nt: TGTGCCAGCAGTTCCCGGGGGGAGAATTCACCCCTCCACTTT; cdr3_aa: CASSSRGENSPLHF
clone_size: NA; j_call: TRBJ1-5; d_call: NA; v_call: TRBV30; cdr3_nt: TGTGCCTGGAGTCAAACCTCAGGTCAGCCCCAGCATTTT; cdr3_aa: CAWSQTSGQPQHF
clone_size: NA; j_call: TRBJ2-7; d_call: TRBD2; v_call: TRBV7-9; cdr3_nt: TGTGCCAGCAGCCCCCGGACTAGCCTCCGCGAGCAGTACTTC; cdr3_aa: CASSPRTSLREQYF
clone_size: NA; j_call: TRBJ2-7; d_call: TRBD2; v_call: TRBV27; cdr3_nt: TGTGCCAGCAGGCCCAACCGGGACTACTACTACGAGCAGTACTTC; cdr3_aa: CASRPNRDYYYEQYF
clone_size: NA; j_call: TRBJ1-2; d_call: NA; v_call: TRBV2; cdr3_nt: TGTGCCAGCCCCAGGACCGACAGGACCCAAAACTATGGCTACACCTTC; cdr3_aa: CASPRTDRTQNYGYTF
clone_size: NA; j_call: TRBJ2-1; d_call: TRBD2; v_call: TRBV11-2; cdr3_nt: TGTGCCAGCAGCCACGGACTAGCGCCCTACAATGAGCAGTTCTTC; cdr3_aa: CASSHGLAPYNEQFF
clone_size: NA; j_call: TRBJ2-1; d_call: TRBD2; v_call: TRBV6-4; cdr3_nt: TGTGCCAGCAGTGCCGGGACTAGCGGGAACAATGAGCAGTTCTTC; cdr3_aa: CASSAGTSGNNEQFF
clone_size: NA; j_call: TRBJ1-6; d_call: NA; v_call: TRBV3-1/TRBV3-2; cdr3_nt: TGTGCCAGCAGCCCAGTAAGGGGTAATAATTCACCCCTCCACTTT; cdr3_aa: CASSPVRGNNSPLHF
clone_size: NA; j_call: TRBJ2-7; d_call: TRBD2; v_call: TRBV6-5; cdr3_nt: TGTGCCAGCAGTTATGGGCCTAGCGGGAGCTACGAGCAGTACTTC; cdr3_aa: CASSYGPSGSYEQYF
clone_size: NA; j_call: TRBJ1-1; d_call: NA; v_call: TRBV6-2/TRBV6-3; cdr3_nt: TGTGCCAGCAGTTACCGCCAGGGCGACACTGAAGCTTTCTTT; cdr3_aa: CASSYRQGDTEAFF
clone_size: NA; j_call: TRBJ2-3; d_call: NA; v_call: TRBV24-1; cdr3_nt: TGTGCCACCAGTGACCCCCGTTACACAGATACGCAGTATTTT; cdr3_aa: CATSDPRYTDTQYF
clone_size: few; j_call: TRBJ2-1; d_call: TRBD1; v_call: TRBV7-9; cdr3_nt: TGTGCCAGCAGCTTAGGACAGGGGCGCCACAATGAGCAGTTCTTC; cdr3_aa: CASSLGQGRHNEQFF
clone_size: NA; j_call: TRBJ2-7; d_call: TRBD1; v_call: TRBV2; cdr3_nt: TGTGCCAGCAAGTGGCAGGGGGCCGGGAGTGGGCCATGCGAGCAGTACTTC; cdr3_aa: CASKWQGAGSGPCEQYF
clone_size: NA; j_call: TRBJ1-3; d_call: NA; v_call: TRBV19; cdr3_nt: TGTGCCAGTGGAAACCGACAGCCTGGAAACACCATATATTTT; cdr3_aa: CASGNRQPGNTIYF
clone_size: few; j_call: TRBJ2-1; d_call: TRBD2; v_call: TRBV24-1; cdr3_nt: TGTGCCACCAGTGATCCCAGCGGGAGGGGGGGCAATGAGCAGTTCTTC; cdr3_aa: CATSDPSGRGGNEQFF
clone_size: few; j_call: TRBJ1-2; d_call: NA; v_call: TRBV6-6; cdr3_nt: TGTGCCAGCAGTCACGACCAGGTTAACTATGGCTACACCTTC; cdr3_aa: CASSHDQVNYGYTF
clone_size: NA; j_call: TRBJ1-1; d_call: NA; v_call: TRBV6-5; cdr3_nt: TGTGCCAGCAGTCTTCGGACGGGCCTAACTGAAGCTTTCTTT; cdr3_aa: CASSLRTGLTEAFF
clone_size: NA; j_call: TRBJ1-1; d_call: NA; v_call: TRBV27; cdr3_nt: TGTGCCAGCAGTAACCTTGACCGTAGGATGAACACTGAAGCTTTCTTT; cdr3_aa: CASSNLDRRMNTEAFF
clone_size: NA; j_call: TRBJ1-6; d_call: NA; v_call: TRBV14; cdr3_nt: TGTGCCAGCAGCCAGGGTTATAATTCACCCCTCCACTTT; cdr3_aa: CASSQGYNSPLHF
clone_size: NA; j_call: TRBJ2-7; d_call: TRBD1; v_call: TRBV10-3; cdr3_nt: TGTGCCATCAGTAGCGGACAGGGTCTCTACGAGCAGTACTTC; cdr3_aa: CAISSGQGLYEQYF
clone_size: NA; j_call: TRBJ1-5; d_call: NA; v_call: TRBV7-9; cdr3_nt: TGTGCCAGCAGCTTGTCGGGCGTGCAGCCCCAGCATTTT; cdr3_aa: CASSLSGVQPQHF
clone_size: NA; j_call: TRBJ2-7; d_call: NA; v_call: TRBV5-1; cdr3_nt: TGCGCCAGCAGCAGGGACAAGACGTCCTACGAGCAGTACTTC; cdr3_aa: CASSRDKTSYEQYF
clone_size: NA; j_call: TRBJ1-1; d_call: NA; v_call: TRBV7-3; cdr3_nt: TGTGCCAGCAGCTTAGAAGGCTTGAACACTGAAGCTTTCTTT; cdr3_aa: CASSLEGLNTEAFF
clone_size: NA; j_call: TRBJ1-5; d_call: TRBD1; v_call: TRBV10-2; cdr3_nt: TGCGCCAGCAGTGCGGGACAGGGGGCGGCTCAGCCCCAGCATTTT; cdr3_aa: CASSAGQGAAQPQHF
clone_size: few; j_call: TRBJ1-4; d_call: TRBD1; v_call: TRBV18; cdr3_nt: TGTGCCAGCTCAACGGGACAGACGACAACTAATGAAAAACTGTTTTTT; cdr3_aa: CASSTGQTTTNEKLFF
clone_size: NA; j_call: TRBJ1-1; d_call: NA; v_call: TRBV7-8; cdr3_nt: TGTGCCAGCAGCCCAATCACAAGTGAAGCTTTCTTT; cdr3_aa: CASSPITSEAFF
clone_size: NA; j_call: TRBJ2-3; d_call: NA; v_call: TRBV3-1/TRBV3-2; cdr3_nt: TGTGCCAGCAGCCAAGGTTACGCGGTTGGGGATACGCAGTATTTT; cdr3_aa: CASSQGYAVGDTQYF
clone_size: once; j_call: TRBJ2-2; d_call: NA; v_call: TRBV19; cdr3_nt: TGTGCCAGTAGTATGGGAGGGGGCGTTGGGACCGGGGAGCTGTTTTTT; cdr3_aa: CASSMGGGVGTGELFF